These 6 T cell receptor beta chains were all obtained from the same sample, sequenced in a study of cytomegalovirus exposure and HLA in healthy donors. TCRdb's copy holds only in-frame clones and misses some; the assay was immunoSEQ multiplex PCR. The sample has roughly 120,000 clones; 94% are singletons. The material sequenced was PBMCs. Receptors originate from a woman aged 18-29 years in good health and CMV-seronegative.

The chain combines TRBV7-2 with TRBJ1-1; D may be TRBD1 (5 bases). The germline V and J ends were trimmed by 5 bases and 7 bases, with 14 bases remaining between them. Per germline, CDR1 SGHTA and CDR2 FQGNSA. CDR3 length: 13 residues. The CDR3 coding sequence is TGTGCCAGCAGCCTGCCACGGGGGATTGAAGCTTTCTTT. Residues: CASSLPRGIEAFF.

The rearrangement links TRBV19 to TRBJ2-1, with a tentative D call TRBD2 (6 bases). Germline assignment: CDR1 LNHDA and CDR2 SQIVND (reference sequence). The CDR3 runs 16 residues. Trimming removed 1 base from V and 6 bases from J, with 16 bases in between. CDR3 in amino acids: CASSIGGGMARNEQFF. In DNA, the CDR3 is TGTGCCAGTAGTATAGGGGGCGGGATGGCTCGCAATGAGCAGTTCTTC.

The chain couples TRBV28 to TRBJ2-1, with 9 bases identical to TRBD1. The CDR3 covers 13 residues. V gave up 9 bases and J gave up 4 bases; unmatched junction bases: 4. Germline V CDR1 and CDR2: MDHEN, SYDVKM. The CDR3 region has the DNA TGTGCCAGTATCGACAGGGGGTACAATGAGCAGTTCTTC. Translating it yields CASIDRGYNEQFF.

The genes are TRBV28 and TRBJ2-7; the D gene is possibly TRBD1 (5 bases). The CDR3 has 15 amino acids. Germline loops: CDR1 MDHEN, CDR2 SYDVKM. The V and J ends lost 3 bases and 6 bases respectively, with 18 bases between them. The CDR3 DNA follows: TGTGCCAGCAGTTTTTCCCGACAGCCTCAGCGCGAGCAGTACTTC. Translating gives CASSFSRQPQREQYF.

This chain connects TRBV7-8 to TRBJ2-1, with 9 positions matching TRBD2. V shed 4 bases and J 9 bases; nucleotides not matched to a gene: 7. Germline CDR1 SGHVS, CDR2 FQNEAQ. The length of the CDR3 is 14 residues. CDR3 DNA: TGTGCCAGCAGCTCGCCGGGACTAGCTATTGAGCAGTTCTTC. It yields the protein CASSSPGLAIEQFF.

This clone was observed a handful of times. The CDR3 spells CASSLAGDREGGYTF. As DNA, the CDR3 is TGTGCCAGCAGCTTGGCTGGGGACAGGGAAGGTGGCTACACCTTC. The chain has TRBV5-4 and TRBJ1-2, with 9 bases aligning to TRBD1. Trimming removed 0 bases from V and 7 bases from J; junction bases left unmatched: 7. CDR3 length: 15 residues. CDR1 and CDR2 from the germline V gene are SGHNT and YYREEE (reference sequence).